This TCR beta chain emerged from a study of CD8+CD57+ T cells in acquired aplastic anemia. Flow cytometry had shown expanded CD8+CD57+ cells in the patients chosen for sequencing. Template material for TCR beta VDJ and CDR3 profiling consisted of genomic DNA. TCRdb passed the reads through MiXCR, listing each CDR3 protein once. The profile shows more than 250,000 distinct CDR3 sequences, 65% to 90% of them singletons. The germline V gene encodes CDR1 SGHKS and CDR2 YYEKEE (reference sequence). V lost 3 bases and J lost 3, with 15 bases in between. The CDR3 is 15 amino acids. The receptor's source is a human donor with aplastic anemia. Sequenced sample: sorted CD4+, CD8+, or CD8+CD57+ T cells (not recorded which) from PBMCs. V gene TRBV5-5 combines with J gene TRBJ2-5; D possibly corresponds to TRBD1 (6 bases). Here the CDR3 DNA reads TGTGCCAGCAGCTCCTCACACGGGACAAAAGAGACCCAGTACTTC. Translation gives CASSSSHGTKETQYF. Filled out from reference TRBV5-5 and TRBJ2-5, the complete variable domain reads DAGVTQSPTHLIKTRGQQVTLRCSPISGHKSVSWYQQVLGQGPQFIFQYYEKEERGRGNFPDRFSARQFPNYSSELNVNALLLGDSALYLCASSSSHGTKETQYFGPGTRLLVL.